These 17 T cell receptor beta chains originate from one sample sequenced in a study of blood T cell repertoires in COVID-19. The assay was immunoSEQ multiplex PCR, and TCRdb's table has in-frame clones only and misses some. The table lists 150,000 or so clones, approximately 84% of them singletons. Sequencing input: peripheral blood. These receptors were taken from a human donor in a cohort sampled during active COVID-19.

The J gene is TRBJ1-5, the V gene TRBV4-3; D is unresolved. CDR3 length: 13 amino acids. Germline V gene sequence: CDR1 LGHNA, CDR2 YSLEER. V was pared by 0 bases and J by 11 bases, with 11 bases between. The DNA of the CDR3 is TGCGCCAGCAGCCAAGAACTAGGCTCAGCCCAGCATTTT. This sequence encodes CASSQELGSAQHF.

This clone occurred once. V gene TRBV6-2 or TRBV6-3 combines with J gene TRBJ1-5; 8 bases align to TRBD1. With V trimmed by 0 bases and J by 8 bases, 9 bases remained unmatched. This CDR3 has 16 residues. Germline V gene data show CDR1 as MNHEY and CDR2 as SVGEGT. The CDR3 coding sequence is TGTGCCAGCAGTTACTCGGAGGGACAGGCTGGTAAGCCCCAGCATTTT. Protein: CASSYSEGQAGKPQHF.

This clone was seen only a few times. The V and J genes are TRBV19 and TRBJ2-5; tentative D call: TRBD2 (7 bases). The V end lost 6 bases, the J end lost 5 bases, and 19 bases lay between the germline ends. The CDR3 extends over 15 amino acids. The germline gives CDR1 LNHDA, CDR2 SQIVND (reference sequence). The CDR3 region has the DNA TGTGCCAGTAGCTCGGATGAGGGGGGGCTGGAGACCCAGTACTTC. This translates into CASSSDEGGLETQYF.

This clone occurred a few times. The rearrangement joins TRBV7-9 to TRBJ2-1, with 9 bases matching TRBD2. V shed 10 bases, J shed 5 bases, and the junction held 6 bases outside the gene matches. Germline CDR1 SEHNR, CDR2 FQNEAQ (reference sequence). The CDR3 is 13 amino acids. The CDR3 spells CATQREVNNEQFF. The CDR3 bases are TGTGCCACCCAGCGGGAGGTTAACAATGAGCAGTTCTTC.

V gene TRBV7-2 combines with J gene TRBJ2-5; tentative D call: TRBD1 (6 bases). The CDR3 spans 16 residues. V gave up 4 bases and J gave up 7 bases, with 22 bases separating them. Germline lookup yields CDR1 SGHTA and CDR2 FQGNSA. The CDR3 DNA reads as TGTGCCAGCAGCTCAAGCGCTGGGGGCGCTTCAAGGACCCAGTACTTC. This gives the protein CASSSSAGGASRTQYF.

The gene calls are TRBV19 and TRBJ1-2; 10 bases are shared with TRBD1. J was trimmed by 8 bases and V by 7 bases; bases with no gene match: 10. CDR3 length: 14 residues. CDR1 LNHDA and CDR2 SQIVND come from the germline V gene (reference sequence). The CDR3 loop reads CASTSTGTGVGYTF. CDR3 DNA: TGTGCCAGTACCTCAACCGGGACAGGGGTCGGCTACACCTTC.

The gene calls are TRBV7-3 and TRBJ2-2, with a possible D match to TRBD2 (5 bases). The CDR3 spans 14 residues. The V and J ends lost 1 base and 7 bases respectively, with 10 bases between them. Germline V gene lookup returns CDR1 SGHTA and CDR2 FQGTGA. Written as DNA, the CDR3 is TGTGCCAGCAGCTTAATCGGGGAAGTCGGGGAGCTGTTTTTT. Residues: CASSLIGEVGELFF.

This clone has a single count. The V and J genes are TRBV7-2 and TRBJ1-5; TRBD1 matches 8 bases. In germline, CDR1 is SGHTA, CDR2 FQGNSA. V dropped 2 bases and J dropped 5; count of bases not matched to a gene: 5. The CDR3 has 15 residues. CDR3 bases: TGTGCCAGCAGCTTATTGCAGGGGGCTTATCAGCCCCAGCATTTT. It specifies CASSLLQGAYQPQHF.

This rearrangement joins TRBV5-5 to TRBJ1-1, with no clear D. Deletions cut 2 bases from V and 1 base from J, with 6 bases between. Germline CDR1 reads SGHKS; CDR2 reads YYEKEE (reference sequence). This CDR3 has 13 amino acids. CDR3 nucleotides: TGTGCCAGCAGCTTCACATCGAACACTGAAGCTTTCTTT. Protein sequence: CASSFTSNTEAFF.

This clone has a handful of counts. The chain joins TRBV25-1 to TRBJ2-1; 13 bases align to TRBD2. The CDR3 extends over 15 amino acids. V gave up 5 bases and J gave up 9 bases; unmatched junction bases: 7. Germline V gives CDR1 MGHDK, CDR2 SYGVNS. CDR3 bases: TGTGCCAGCAGTCTGACTAGCGGGAGGTCGGGTGAGCAGTTCTTC. It specifies CASSLTSGRSGEQFF.

In this sample, this clone turned up a few times. The V gene is TRBV4-2, the J gene TRBJ2-3, with 7 bases fitting TRBD2. V was clipped by 0 bases and J by 3 bases; unmatched bases: 6. Germline V gives CDR1 LGHNA, CDR2 YNFKEQ. The CDR3 is 16 amino acids. The CDR3 is CASSQDQASGTDTQYF. CDR3 coding DNA: TGTGCCAGCAGCCAAGATCAGGCTAGCGGAACAGATACGCAGTATTTT.

This chain connects TRBV29-1 to TRBJ2-2; unclear D gene. Between the trimmed V and J ends, which lost 1 base and 4 bases, there was a span of 16 bases. Germline V gene lookup returns CDR1 SQVTM and CDR2 ANQGSEA. This CDR3 contains 16 residues. The CDR3 loop reads CSVEALDMRGTGELFF. As DNA, the CDR3 is TGCAGCGTTGAAGCGTTAGATATGCGAGGCACCGGGGAGCTGTTTTTT.

The genes are TRBV5-1 and TRBJ2-7, with 11 positions matching TRBD2. Germline V gives CDR1 SGHRS, CDR2 YFSETQ. J gave up 2 bases and V 4 bases, and 2 bases lay outside the gene matches. The CDR3 covers 14 residues. The CDR3: CASSPTSGAYEQYF. In nucleotides, the CDR3 is TGCGCCAGCAGCCCGACTAGCGGGGCCTACGAGCAGTACTTC.

Only one count was recorded for this clone. The chain links TRBV6-1 to TRBJ1-1, with 9 nucleotides matching TRBD1. V lost 2 bases to trimming and J lost 1 base; unmatched junction nucleotides: 14. The CDR3 is made up of 19 amino acids. Per germline, CDR1 MNHNS and CDR2 SASEGT. CDR3 in DNA: TGTGCCAGCAGTGAAACTTTTTTCCCCGGGACAGGGTGGAACACTGAAGCTTTCTTT. This sequence encodes CASSETFFPGTGWNTEAFF.

This clone was picked up a small number of times. The rearrangement links TRBV15 to TRBJ1-5; 7 nucleotides agree with TRBD1. The V and J ends lost 3 bases and 4 bases, in that order; junction bases with no gene match: 6. CDR3 size: 15 residues. Germline V gene data show CDR1 as LNHNV and CDR2 as YYDKDF (reference sequence). The CDR3 DNA reads TGTGCCACCAGCAGGGATACAGGGGCTAATCAGCCCCAGCATTTT. Protein product: CATSRDTGANQPQHF.

This clone was counted between two and nine times. This chain uses TRBV18 with TRBJ2-5; D possibly corresponds to TRBD1 (5 bases). The CDR3 runs to 13 residues. Germline assignment: CDR1 KGHSH and CDR2 LQKENI. The germline V and J ends were trimmed by 3 bases and 3 bases, with 8 bases remaining between them. DNA of the CDR3: TGTGCCAGCTCACCGGGGCAGAAAGAGACCCAGTACTTC. Amino acid sequence: CASSPGQKETQYF.

The genes are TRBV5-1 and TRBJ2-3, with a tentative D call TRBD2 (7 bases). CDR3 length equals 14 residues. Germline-derived CDR1 and CDR2 are SGHRS and YFSETQ. V shed 7 bases and J shed 0 bases, with 12 bases lying between them. DNA of the CDR3: TGCGCCAGCGCGGGGGCCCTTAGCACAGATACGCAGTATTTT. It encodes CASAGALSTDTQYF.